The 5 T cell receptor beta chains listed next were all sequenced from one sample in a study of OX40 agonist ivuxolimab in advanced cancers. The library was generated by the immunoSEQ multiplex PCR assay. The clones in this table, taken by TCRdb from immuneACCESS, are in-frame only. Not every clone is retained; where verified, under half of the shortfall comes from an unresolved V gene, and the cause of the rest is unknown. For this sample the table gives approximately 90,000 clones, of which about 88% were detected only once. The ten largest make up more than 0.25% of the sample. The sequenced sample was CD4+ or CD8+ T cells sorted from blood, obtained in a trial of the OX40 agonist ivuxolimab. The receptors originated from an adult with an advanced solid tumor such as melanoma, head and neck, liver or kidney cancer.

V and J are TRBV30 and TRBJ1-2; 9 nucleotides line up with TRBD1. Germline lookup yields CDR1 GTSNPN and CDR2 SVGIG (reference sequence). The CDR3 sequence is 13 residues long. The trim removed 3 bases at V and 8 bases at J, leaving 7 bases unmatched. DNA for the CDR3: TGTGCCTGGAGGACACAGGGGGCGCAGGGCTACACCTTC. This gives the protein CAWRTQGAQGYTF.

The chain recombines TRBV6-6 with TRBJ2-3, with TRBD2 identical over 10 bases. V trimming: 0 bases; J trimming: 8 bases; junction bases outside the gene matches: 8. Germline V gene lookup returns CDR1 MNHNY and CDR2 SVGAGI (reference sequence). This CDR3 has 16 amino acids. The CDR3 loop is CASSYSLLAGDGTQYF. The CDR3 DNA reads TGTGCCAGCAGTTACTCGTTGCTAGCGGGGGATGGTACGCAGTATTTT.

This clone was recorded a few times. The V call is TRBV7-6, the J call TRBJ1-4, with 9 bases fitting TRBD1. After removal of 3 bases from V and 8 bases from J, the junction contained 4 bases not matched to a gene. The CDR3 is 14 residues long. Germline-derived CDR1 and CDR2 are SGHVS and FNYEAQ. CDR3 bases: TGTGCCAGCAGCTTGGGGACAGGGAACGAAAAACTGTTTTTT. Protein: CASSLGTGNEKLFF.

This clone was recorded only once. The chain recombines TRBV7-3 with TRBJ2-2; D perhaps matches TRBD2 (5 bases). With 5 bases removed from V and 2 bases from J, the gap between germline ends came to 18 bases. The CDR3 has 17 residues. In germline, CDR1 is SGHTA, CDR2 FQGTGA. CDR3 region: CASSPRRTRTNTGELFF. The CDR3 DNA follows: TGTGCCAGCAGCCCCCGGAGGACCCGAACTAACACCGGGGAGCTGTTTTTT.

V gene TRBV7-2 combines with J gene TRBJ1-5; no firm D call. The germline V gene has CDR1 SGHTA and CDR2 FQGNSA. The CDR3 is 14 residues long. Deletions cut 6 bases from V and 0 bases from J, with 9 bases between. The CDR3 bases are TGTGCCAGCAGTCCTGACTATAGCAATCAGCCCCAGCATTTT. This encodes CASSPDYSNQPQHF.